This T cell receptor beta chain was observed in a study of T-cell memory formation after mild COVID-19. A few counts support this clonotype. What it recognizes is unknown. TCRdb re-derived calls from the 5' RACE reads in MiXCR, one entry per CDR3 protein. The sample records more than 300,000 distinct CDR3 sequences, roughly an eighth being singletons. Trimming took 2 bases from V and 6 from J, leaving 17 bases between them. The CDR3 loop spans 16 amino acids. Germline V lookup: CDR1 SGHVS, CDR2 FNYEAQ. Study conclusions and caveats: SARS-CoV-2 specificity of second-wave clones peaking day 37 was unconfirmed. Pre-infection memory carried some responding clones, suggesting that cross-reactive memory joined.

The specimen sequenced was PBMCs or a T cell subset sorted from them (not recorded which). The chain has TRBV7-6 and TRBJ2-1; D might be TRBD2 (6 bases). The sequence derives from a man aged 18-30 years who had mild COVID-19 (a few samples of this study predate the infection). Cell type and time point are not known. The chain's CDR3 is CASSLFAGISGNEQFF. CDR3 in DNA: TGTGCCAGCAGCTTATTCGCGGGGATTTCGGGCAATGAGCAGTTCTTC. Drawing the rest from reference TRBV7-6 and TRBJ2-1, the complete variable domain is GAGVSQSPRYKVTKRGQDVALRCDPISGHVSLYWYRQALGQGPEFLTYFNYEAQQDKSGLPNDRFSAERPEGSISTLTIQRTEQRDSAMYRCASSLFAGISGNEQFFGPGTRLTVL.